This T cell receptor (beta chain) was captured in a study of CD8 T cells in Susac syndrome. After extraction with the RNeasy kit, roughly 0.5 to 1 ug of the RNA was reverse transcribed using random hexamers. TCRdb fed the immunoSEQ multiplex PCR reads into MiXCR, producing one record per CDR3 protein. The data show about 110,000 distinct CDR3 sequences, roughly 94% seen once. Study-wide results and caveats: The study admitted that it had a relatively small number of individuals in its TCR sequencing and HLA analysis. Peak Susac CD8+ clonal expansion occurred in TEMRA cells and active patients.

The CDR3 extends over 15 amino acids. V trimming: 4 bases; J trimming: 4 bases; junction bases outside the gene matches: 8. About this clonotype itself: Its antigen is still unknown.

Negative magnetic isolation gave CD8+ and CD4+ cells; FACS enriched CD8+ TEMRA. The chain has TRBV12-3 or TRBV12-4 and TRBJ2-5, with 8 nucleotides matching TRBD1. Sequences were obtained from CD8+ T cells from PBMCs. The receptor was derived from a human donor with Susac syndrome. CDR3 loop: CASSSAGGWRETQYF. In DNA form, the CDR3 reads TGTGCCAGCAGTTCCGCAGGGGGCTGGCGAGAGACCCAGTACTTC.